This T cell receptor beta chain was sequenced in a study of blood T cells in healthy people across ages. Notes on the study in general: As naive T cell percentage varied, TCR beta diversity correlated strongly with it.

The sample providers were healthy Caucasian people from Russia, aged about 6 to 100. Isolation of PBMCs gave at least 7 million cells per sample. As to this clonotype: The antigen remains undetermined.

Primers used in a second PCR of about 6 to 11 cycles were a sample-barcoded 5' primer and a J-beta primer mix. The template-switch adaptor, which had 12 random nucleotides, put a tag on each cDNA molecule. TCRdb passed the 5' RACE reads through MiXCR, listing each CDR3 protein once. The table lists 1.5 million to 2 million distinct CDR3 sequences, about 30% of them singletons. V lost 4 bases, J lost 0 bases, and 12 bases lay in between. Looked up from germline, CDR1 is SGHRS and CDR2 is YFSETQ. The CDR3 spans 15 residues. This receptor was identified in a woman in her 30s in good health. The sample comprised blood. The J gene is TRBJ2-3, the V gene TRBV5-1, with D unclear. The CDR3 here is CASSAAMSSTDTQYF. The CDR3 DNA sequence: TGCGCCAGCAGCGCAGCAATGTCTAGCACAGATACGCAGTATTTT.